These 16 T cell receptor beta chains came from one sample sequenced in a study of post-analysis software for immune sequencing data. Study results and limitations: In patients, five or six TRBV segments were more frequent than in controls, with TRBV5-6, TRBV5-1 and TRBV20-1 among them.

Unique molecular identifiers featured in each of the TCR beta cDNA libraries. Via MiXCR, TCRdb re-called the PCR reads, giving one row per CDR3 protein. This table has hundreds of thousands of distinct CDR3 sequences, 25% to 30% appearing once. These receptors' targets are unknown. Sequences were obtained from blood. The receptors stem from a girl under 18 with multiple sclerosis.

The chain joins TRBV12-3 or TRBV12-4 to TRBJ1-1, with TRBD1 as a possible D gene (6 bases). Trimming cost V 5 bases and J 3 bases, with 13 bases left between them. The CDR3 runs to 14 residues. The CDR3 DNA reads as TGTGCCAGCAGTAATCAACAGGGATACACTGAAGCTTTCTTT. Translated: CASSNQQGYTEAFF.

DNA for the CDR3: TGTGCCATCGGCAAGACAGGGGGCGGCGAGCAGTACTTC. This translates into CAIGKTGGGEQYF. The V call is TRBV10-3, the J call TRBJ2-7; 10 bases match TRBD1. This CDR3 has 13 residues. From germline, CDR1 is ENHRY and CDR2 SYGVKD. The trim removed 8 bases at V and 6 bases at J, leaving 7 bases unmatched.

This clonotype was recorded a few times. The gene calls are TRBV3-1 and TRBJ2-3; 8 bases fit TRBD2. Unmatched junction bases numbered 6, after V lost 4 bases and J lost 0 bases. CDR3 length: 16 amino acids. Per the germline V gene, CDR1 is LGHDT and CDR2 is YNNKEL (reference sequence). CDR3 protein: CASSLKRGPSTDTQYF. DNA of the CDR3: TGTGCCAGCAGCCTCAAGCGGGGGCCTAGCACAGATACGCAGTATTTT.

J is TRBJ2-2 and V is TRBV6-1, with a possible D match to TRBD1 (6 bases). V lost 10 bases to trimming and J lost 6 bases, with 18 bases between them. This CDR3 comprises 14 residues. Per germline, CDR1 MNHNS and CDR2 SASEGT. In DNA, the CDR3 is TGTGCCACCCGACAGGAGATCGGATCCGGGGAGCTGTTTTTT. It encodes CATRQEIGSGELFF.

This clonotype was picked up a small number of times. V and J are TRBV3-1 and TRBJ2-1; D not resolved. Germline V CDR1 and CDR2: LGHDT, YNNKEL (reference sequence). There are 13 residues in the CDR3. V lost 1 base to trimming and J lost 6 bases, with 7 bases between them. The CDR3 protein is CASSQAVANEQFF. The CDR3, as DNA: TGTGCCAGCAGCCAAGCTGTGGCCAATGAGCAGTTCTTC.

The V and J genes are TRBV28 and TRBJ2-7; TRBD2 is a possible D gene (5 bases). The germline gives CDR1 MDHEN, CDR2 SYDVKM. Trimming left V 6 bases short and J 3 bases short, with 9 bases between. The CDR3 is 12 residues long. The CDR3 DNA reads as TGTGCCAGCAGAGAGGAGGTCTACGAGCAGTACTTC. Encoded protein: CASREEVYEQYF.

V usage is TRBV29-1 and J usage is TRBJ2-3, with D perhaps matching TRBD2 (6 bases). Trimming left V 7 bases short and J 2 bases short, with 7 bases between. Germline CDR1 reads SQVTM; CDR2 reads ANQGSEA. CDR3 size: 11 residues. CDR3 in DNA: TGCAGCGGGGACTTCACAGATACGCAGTATTTT. Protein: CSGDFTDTQYF.

This clonotype was counted a few times. The chain uses TRBV10-2 and TRBJ2-3; 9 nucleotides line up with TRBD1. There are 16 residues in the CDR3. Germline loops: CDR1 WSHSY, CDR2 SAAADI. Trimming took 2 bases from V and 2 from J; bases not matched to a gene: 5. The CDR3: CASSEQGTGFTDTQYF. The CDR3, as DNA: TGCGCCAGCAGTGAGCAGGGGACAGGGTTCACAGATACGCAGTATTTT.

The chain uses TRBV7-9 and TRBJ2-7; D call uncertain. V lost 3 bases and J 5 bases, leaving 11 bases between the germline ends. Germline-derived CDR1 and CDR2 are SEHNR and FQNEAQ (reference sequence). The CDR3 runs 13 residues. This chain's CDR3 is CASSFESPHEQYF. The CDR3 DNA follows: TGTGCCAGCAGCTTCGAGAGTCCCCACGAGCAGTACTTC.

This clonotype was picked up a small number of times. The genes are TRBV5-1 and TRBJ1-2; D call uncertain. The germline gives CDR1 SGHRS, CDR2 YFSETQ. The V end was cut by 4 bases, the J end by 8 bases, with 18 bases between. The CDR3 loop spans 14 amino acids. CDR3: CASSMEGAPGGYTF. In nucleotides, the CDR3 is TGCGCCAGCAGCATGGAGGGTGCCCCTGGGGGCTACACCTTC. Together with reference TRBV5-1 and TRBJ1-2, the CDR3 gives the full variable domain: KAGVTQTPRYLIKTRGQQVTLSCSPISGHRSVSWYQQTPGQGLQFLFEYFSETQRNKGNFPGRFSGRQFSNSRSEMNVSTLELGDSALYLCASSMEGAPGGYTFGSGTRLTVV.

This clonotype occurred a few times. The chain recombines TRBV15 with TRBJ2-3; no reliable D call. CDR1 and CDR2 from the germline V gene are LNHNV and YYDKDF (reference sequence). Trimming cost V 1 base and J 0 bases, with 11 bases left between them. The length of the CDR3 is 16 residues. This CDR3 reads CATSRGLPISTDTQYF. CDR3 DNA sequence: TGTGCCACCAGCAGAGGCCTCCCAATAAGCACAGATACGCAGTATTTT.

This clonotype appeared once. The CDR3 region has the DNA TGCAGTGCTAGAGTATCAGGGGGGTGGGAGACCCAGTACTTC. Its translation is CSARVSGGWETQYF. This rearrangement joins TRBV20-1 to TRBJ2-5; D is possibly TRBD1 (7 bases). CDR1 and CDR2 (germline): DFQATT, SNEGSKA (reference sequence). The CDR3 is 14 amino acids. V was shortened by 1 base and J by 5 bases, with 14 bases between the two germline ends.

The rearrangement uses TRBV6-6 and TRBJ1-1; the D gene is possibly TRBD1 (5 bases). Germline CDR1 and CDR2: MNHNY and SVGAGI (reference sequence). V was clipped by 2 bases and J by 10 bases, with 11 bases between them. The CDR3 spans 12 residues. CDR3 coding DNA: TGTGCCAGCAGTTACATGGGGGAAGGAGCTTTCTTT. This encodes CASSYMGEGAFF.

Remarks on this clonotype: The junction does not match germline at one end; this may be a read error. V is TRBV15 and J is TRBJ2-3, with 7 nucleotides matching TRBD1. Germline V gives CDR1 LNHNV, CDR2 YYDKDF (reference sequence). The CDR3 contains 16 residues. The CDR3 spells CAISRDRSGGADTQYF. CDR3 sequence (DNA): TGTGCCATCAGCAGAGATCGGTCAGGGGGTGCAGATACGCAGTATTTT.

This clonotype was recorded a few times. V is TRBV6-1 and J is TRBJ1-2; 7 bases align to TRBD1. Germline values: CDR1 MNHNS, CDR2 SASEGT. J lost 3 bases, V lost 5 bases, and 15 bases had no gene match. CDR3 length: 17 residues. The CDR3 protein is CASSTHSKGAVDYGYTF. The CDR3 DNA is TGTGCCAGCAGTACGCATTCTAAGGGGGCGGTCGACTATGGCTACACCTTC.

This chain links TRBV4-1 with TRBJ1-6; 8 nucleotides line up with TRBD1. The CDR3 totals 16 residues. J gave up 10 bases and V 0 bases, and 8 bases lay outside the gene matches. Germline assignment: CDR1 MGHRA and CDR2 YSYEKL. The CDR3 DNA sequence: TGCGCCAGCAGCCAAGATTCAGGGGGCGCGCGCTCACCCCTCCACTTT. It encodes CASSQDSGGARSPLHF.